This is a list of T cell receptor beta chains from one sample in a study of cytomegalovirus exposure and HLA in healthy donors. Sequenced by immunoSEQ multiplex PCR; TCRdb stores in-frame clones only, minus some. The data hold approximately 100,000 clones, with approximately 70% observed a single time. The sample was PBMCs. These receptors came from a woman aged 18-35 years in good health and CMV-seropositive. CDR3s include the opening cysteine and the closing phenylalanine or tryptophan. The D gene is left open where the match is weak. The size field is filled for only some rows; it gives once, few, many or a size class.

abundance	d_gene	v_gene	j_gene	CDR3aa	CDR3nt
-	TRBD1	TRBV18	TRBJ1-1	CASSGTGRGSNTEAFF	TGTGCCAGCTCAGGGACAGGGAGAGGTTCGAACACTGAAGCTTTCTTT
once	TRBD2	TRBV30	TRBJ2-1	CAWSVPGTSHEQFF	TGTGCCTGGAGTGTACCGGGGACTAGCCATGAGCAGTTCTTC
-	TRBD2	TRBV19	TRBJ2-1	CASSNLADTYNEQFF	TGTGCCAGTAGTAACCTAGCGGATACCTACAATGAGCAGTTCTTC
-	-	TRBV7-9	TRBJ2-2	CASSLRPFDTGELFF	TGTGCCAGCAGCTTACGTCCGTTTGACACCGGGGAGCTGTTTTTT
-	-	TRBV27	TRBJ2-4	CARGLAKNIQYF	TGTGCCAGGGGGCTAGCCAAAAACATTCAGTACTTC
-	-	TRBV10-3	TRBJ1-1	CAISGQGLNTEAFF	TGTGCCATCAGTGGCCAGGGGCTGAACACTGAAGCTTTCTTT
-	TRBD2	TRBV19	TRBJ2-1	CASAGTSGRMPVF	TGTGCCAGTGCCGGGACTAGCGGGAGGATGCCGGTCTTC
-	-	TRBV19	TRBJ2-1	CASSIVSNRDPTYNEQFF	TGTGCCAGTAGTATAGTCTCCAACAGGGATCCCACCTACAATGAGCAGTTCTTC
-	TRBD2	TRBV10-3	TRBJ2-7	CAISEPAGAYEQYF	TGTGCCATCAGTGAACCAGCGGGGGCCTACGAGCAGTACTTC
-	TRBD1	TRBV19	TRBJ1-5	CASRTQGVSNQPQHF	TGTGCCAGTAGAACACAGGGGGTTAGCAATCAGCCCCAGCATTTT
-	-	TRBV7-9	TRBJ2-1	CASSQGGDLAPNEQFF	TGTGCCAGCAGCCAGGGCGGGGACCTGGCACCCAATGAGCAGTTCTTC
-	TRBD1	TRBV27	TRBJ1-1	CASSLQGGTEAFF	TGTGCCAGCAGTCTGCAGGGGGGCACTGAAGCTTTCTTT
-	-	TRBV5-4	TRBJ2-1	CASSRRLVGTNEQFF	TGTGCCAGCAGCCGGAGACTAGTGGGGACCAATGAGCAGTTCTTC
few	TRBD1	TRBV7-9	TRBJ1-1	CASSLVLGQGTEAFF	TGTGCCAGCAGCTTAGTTTTGGGACAGGGAACTGAAGCTTTCTTT
-	-	TRBV30	TRBJ2-5	CAWSPGNSETQYF	TGTGCCTGGAGCCCGGGAAATTCGGAGACCCAGTACTTC
-	-	TRBV30	TRBJ2-7	CAWTSDSYEQYF	TGTGCCTGGACTAGCGACTCCTACGAGCAGTACTTC
-	TRBD1	TRBV2	TRBJ2-1	CASRPPGQAYNEQFF	TGTGCCAGCAGGCCCCCGGGACAGGCGTACAATGAGCAGTTCTTC
once	TRBD1	TRBV28	TRBJ2-7	CASSRTGASSYEQYF	TGTGCCAGCAGTCGGACAGGGGCTAGTTCCTACGAGCAGTACTTC
-	TRBD1	TRBV7-2	TRBJ1-1	CASSLLTRDRVNTEAFF	TGTGCCAGCAGCTTACTGACTCGGGACAGGGTGAACACTGAAGCTTTCTTT
-	TRBD1	TRBV7-8	TRBJ1-2	CASSLATGDVSYGYTF	TGTGCCAGCAGCTTGGCCACAGGGGACGTATCCTATGGCTACACCTTC
few	-	TRBV14	TRBJ2-2	CASSQVAAENTGELFF	TGTGCCAGCAGCCAAGTAGCAGCGGAGAACACCGGGGAGCTGTTTTTT
-	-	TRBV6-5	TRBJ2-7	CASSYTGPYEQYF	TGTGCCAGCAGTTACACAGGGCCCTACGAGCAGTACTTC
-	TRBD1	TRBV5-4	TRBJ2-7	CASRRTGNPYEQYF	TGTGCCAGCAGGCGGACAGGGAACCCTTACGAGCAGTACTTC
-	-	TRBV19	TRBJ2-7	CASSIVSGQAYEQYF	TGTGCCAGTAGTATAGTTTCCGGACAAGCCTACGAGCAGTACTTC
-	-	TRBV7-9	TRBJ1-1	CASSLLSDTEAFF	TGTGCCAGCAGCTTACTCTCGGACACTGAAGCTTTCTTT
-	TRBD2	TRBV7-8	TRBJ2-1	CASSLVETSVYNEQFF	TGTGCCAGCAGCTTAGTTGAGACTAGCGTTTACAATGAGCAGTTCTTC
few	-	TRBV10-3	TRBJ2-2	CAISAVPTGELFF	TGTGCCATCAGTGCAGTGCCCACCGGGGAGCTGTTTTTT